This TCR beta chain stems from a study of cytotoxic CD8 clonotypes in ibrutinib-treated CLL. Study-level findings and limits: Samples were collected at differing times from sustained-remission and progressing patients. Baseline clonality, above age-matched healthy donor levels, tracked circulating CD8+ T-cell counts. Clonality rose at ibrutinib response, held steady in sustained remission, and fell toward baseline at progression.

The CDR3 runs 16 residues. Germline values: CDR1 SEHNR, CDR2 FQNEAQ (reference sequence). Losses at the gene ends were 0 bases for V and 6 bases for J; bases not matched to a gene: 6. Details on this clone: Antigen unknown.

TCRdb keeps only in-frame clones here, not all; method: immunoSEQ multiplex PCR. The data show about 68,000 clones, 68% seen once. Sample: PBMCs, taken after 12 months of ibrutinib treatment. The chain combines TRBV7-9 with TRBJ2-2; 8 bases match TRBD2. This clonotype originated in a human donor with chronic lymphocytic leukemia. CDR3 DNA sequence: TGTGCCAGCAGCTTAGCGCCACTAGCGGTCCCCGGGGAGCTGTTTTTT. It codes for CASSLAPLAVPGELFF.